What follows are 7 T cell receptor beta chains derived from one specimen sequenced in a study of T cells after yellow fever vaccination. TCRdb re-derived calls from the 5' RACE reads in MiXCR, one entry per CDR3 protein. There are almost 600,000 distinct CDR3 sequences in the sample; roughly 13% occur only once, and roughly 13% lies in the top ten. This material consisted of PBMCs, taken on the day of the yellow fever booster vaccination. These receptors came from a man under 40 who received the YFV17D yellow fever vaccine.

This clonotype was counted a few times. The chain employs TRBV5-4 and TRBJ2-7; weak D call: TRBD1 (5 bases). This CDR3 region has 16 residues. Trimming took off 4 bases at V and 4 bases at J, with 21 bases between the two ends. The germline CDR1 and CDR2 sequences are SGHNT and YYREEE (reference sequence). CDR3 residues: CASSLPRPRGQYEQYF. The CDR3 nucleotides read TGTGCCAGCAGCCTGCCACGGCCAAGGGGCCAATACGAGCAGTACTTC.

This sequence joins TRBV5-1 and TRBJ1-6; 7 positions agree with TRBD1. The germline V gene has CDR1 SGHRS and CDR2 YFSETQ. This CDR3 is built from 13 residues. V lost 6 bases to trimming and J lost 8 bases; unmatched junction nucleotides: 5. Here the CDR3 DNA reads TGCGCCAGCAACCGGGACAGTGATTCACCCCTCCACTTT. Protein: CASNRDSDSPLHF.

V gene TRBV4-3 combines with J gene TRBJ1-5, with a tentative D call TRBD1 (5 bases). V shed 1 base and J shed 7 bases, with 11 bases lying between them. CDR1 and CDR2 from the germline V gene are LGHNA and YSLEER. The CDR3 totals 14 residues. The CDR3 DNA is TGCGCCAGCAGCCAAGGTTCAGGGCGGCAGCCCCAGCATTTT. It specifies CASSQGSGRQPQHF.

This clonotype was detected a few times. J is TRBJ2-7 and V is TRBV7-2, with 8 nucleotides matching TRBD1. Germline CDR1 SGHTA, CDR2 FQGNSA. This CDR3 has 14 residues. After removal of 1 base from V and 6 bases from J, the junction contained 5 bases not matched to a gene. CDR3 DNA: TGTGCCAGCAGCTTAGATTACAGGGGGAGCGAGCAGTACTTC. Translated: CASSLDYRGSEQYF.

The chain carries TRBV12-3 or TRBV12-4 and TRBJ2-2; D remains ambiguous. The CDR3 consists of 16 residues. The V end was cut by 6 bases, the J end by 6 bases, with 20 bases between. Written as DNA, the CDR3 is TGTGCCAGCAGCAGCGCAGGTCCGATGCGGCCCGGGGAGCTGTTTTTT. Its protein is CASSSAGPMRPGELFF.

V is TRBV7-9 and J is TRBJ2-5; D gene ambiguous. V was trimmed by 4 bases and J by 4 bases, leaving 10 bases between them. This CDR3 comprises 13 residues. Germline CDR1 and CDR2: SEHNR and FQNEAQ (reference sequence). The CDR3 nucleotides are TGTGCCAGCAGCTCCCAGCCCGTAGAGACCCAGTACTTC. It translates to CASSSQPVETQYF.

This clonotype has just a few counts. V and J are TRBV5-6 and TRBJ2-1; 9 bases match TRBD2. This CDR3 has 14 amino acids. With V trimmed by 4 bases and J by 12 bases, 11 bases remained unmatched. CDR1 and CDR2 from the germline V gene are SGHDT and YYEEEE. CDR3 sequence reads: CASSPQSSGSLQFF. The CDR3 DNA reads TGTGCCAGCAGCCCGCAAAGTAGCGGGAGCCTGCAGTTCTTC.